This TCR beta chain was identified during a study of spatial heterogeneity in lung cancer. Time point: sample taken at primary tumor resection. Germline V gives CDR1 MNHEY, CDR2 SMNVEV (reference sequence). The CDR3 is 14 residues long. The V gene lost 6 bases and the J gene lost 0 bases, with 11 bases spanning the gap. Each CDR3 protein gets one entry after TCRdb re-called the 5' RACE reads with MiXCR. The data contain 5,500 to 6,000 distinct CDR3 sequences, roughly a sixth of them singletons. In this sample, this clonotype turned up many times. The antigen is unknown. Study outcomes and limitations: Counts of expanded alpha and beta TCRs within tumors tracked the tumor nonsynonymous mutation count.

The sequence was obtained from a male donor with early-stage non-small cell lung cancer. The chain is built from TRBV27 and TRBJ1-1; D unclear. Material: lung tumor tissue, obtained at surgery. CDR3 region: CASSSGGMNTEAFF. The CDR3 DNA follows: TGTGCCAGCAGCTCCGGCGGAATGAACACTGAAGCTTTCTTT.